This TCR beta chain was captured in a study of T-cell reconstitution after alpha-beta-depleted transplantation in children. Many counts were recorded for this clonotype. The authors prepared the TCRbeta library with unique molecular identifiers. TCRdb re-analysed the PCR reads in MiXCR, keeping a single row per CDR3 protein. Of 250,000 to 400,000 distinct CDR3 sequences in the sample, roughly 21% were seen once. This CDR3 region has 15 residues. Trimming at V came to 6 bases and at J to 1 base, leaving 9 bases not matched to a gene. Looked up from germline, CDR1 is SGHDT and CDR2 is YYEEEE. The sequence was collected from a male patient younger than 18 who had a stem cell transplant for acute lymphoblastic leukemia, so the T cells may come from the graft donor. The J gene is TRBJ2-7, the V gene TRBV5-6, with 8 nucleotides matching TRBD1. Sequenced here: PBMCs, mostly from graft donor cells, sampled 180 days after TCRalphabeta/CD19-depleted stem cell transplant. CDR3 sequence reads: CASNFGTGNSYEQYF. The CDR3 bases are TGTGCCAGCAACTTCGGGACAGGAAATTCCTACGAGCAGTACTTC.